The 4 T cell receptor beta chains presented below share a single source sample, sequenced in a study of tissue T cells after allogeneic stem cell transplantation. TCRdb's table, derived via immunoSEQ multiplex PCR, lists solely in-frame clones and lacks some. This sample yields 45,000 to 50,000 clones, of which around 69% are seen a single time; approximately 0.7% belongs to the top ten. The sequenced sample was sorted cells pooled from one or two spleens. The receptors were gathered from a pool of C57BL/6 mice in good health.

Of note for this clone: Genes and germline come from the mouse. The read stops 1 residue short of the end of the CDR3; the missing end is completed from the germline J gene. The J gene is TRBJ2-1, the V gene TRBV16, with TRBD2 identical over 10 bases. V lost 6 bases to trimming and J lost 1 base; unmatched junction nucleotides: 3. Germline-derived CDR1 and CDR2 are SGHSA and FRNQAP. There are 15 residues in the CDR3. The covered CDR3 bases are TGTGCAAGCAGACGGACTGGGGGAAACTATGCTGAGCAGTTC. Residues: CASRRTGGNYAEQF. The complete CDR3 reads CASRRTGGNYAEQFF.

For this clone: The germline and genes are mouse ones. Sequencing ends 1 residue short of the CDR3 end; the germline J gene provides the rest. V gene TRBV13-2 combines with J gene TRBJ2-7, with TRBD2 identical over 8 bases. With V trimmed by 0 bases and J by 4 bases, 0 bases remained unmatched. The germline V gene has CDR1 NNHNN and CDR2 SYGAGS (reference sequence). The CDR3 runs 13 residues. The CDR3 protein is CASGDAGGYEQYF. The sequenced part of the CDR3 DNA is TGTGCCAGCGGTGATGCTGGGGGGTATGAACAGTAC.

A remark on this clone: Mouse germline and gene names are used. The read falls 1 residue short of the CDR3 end, and the missing part is taken from the germline J gene. The chain links TRBV15 to TRBJ2-7, with TRBD2 identical over 14 bases. This CDR3 is built from 14 residues. The ends lost 5 bases at V and 7 bases at J; junction bases unmatched: 4. Germline V gene sequence: CDR1 SGHND, CDR2 FRSKSL. CDR3 DNA (partial): TGTGCCAGCAGTCCGGGACTGGGGGGGCCAGAACAGTAC. This encodes CASSPGLGGPEQY. The complete CDR3 reads CASSPGLGGPEQYF. The full variable domain, completed using reference TRBV15 and TRBJ2-7, is DAGVTQTPRHEVAEKGQTIILKCEPVSGHNDLFWYRQTKIQGLELLSYFRSKSLMEDGGAFKDRFKAEMLNSSFSTLKIQPTEPKDSAVYLCASSPGLGGPEQYFGPGTRLTVL.

As regards this clone: Mouse gene names and germline throughout. The read falls 1 residue short of the CDR3 end, and the missing part is taken from the germline J gene. The chain employs TRBV15 and TRBJ2-4; 8 bases align to TRBD2. This CDR3 has 15 residues. Trimming cost V 3 bases and J 3 bases; bases outside gene matches: 5. Looked up from germline, CDR1 is SGHND and CDR2 is FRSKSL. Here the CDR3 reads CASSFDWGGQNTLYF. The part of the CDR3 DNA that was read is TGTGCCAGCAGTTTTGACTGGGGTGGGCAAAACACCTTGTAC.